This T cell receptor (beta chain) was observed in a study of T cell responses to AZD1222 COVID-19 vaccine. V gave up 0 bases and J gave up 1 base, with 11 bases separating them. The germline V gene encodes CDR1 SGHRS and CDR2 YFSETQ. This CDR3 comprises 15 residues. Findings of the study overall: Among vaccine-associated CD4 TCRs, coverage spanned spike, with dominance at 160-218 and 743-854. Clonal diversity was possibly underestimated, and the donors were mostly white British, with more females. After the peak T cell response, and only then, were repertoires sampled. Recipients of two AZD1222 doses showed rising Spike-specific TCR breadth and depth.

For this clone: The antigen remains unidentified.

The table came from immunoSEQ multiplex PCR; TCRdb's copy has only in-frame clones and leaves some out. The sample lists approximately 170,000 clones, 85% to 95% occurring once. Sample: peripheral blood, taken on day 0 of AZD1222 vaccination. This sequence was found in an adult in good health. This chain uses TRBV5-1 with TRBJ2-7, with TRBD1 as a possible D gene (5 bases). The CDR3 region is CASSLGREVSYEQYF. The CDR3 DNA sequence: TGCGCCAGCAGCTTGGGCAGGGAAGTTTCCTACGAGCAGTACTTC.